The rows below give T cell receptor beta chains drawn from one sample of a study of CD4+ T cells in melanoma. Sequencing used immunoSEQ multiplex PCR; TCRdb keeps in-frame clones, though not all of them. The sample records about 140,000 clones, about 90% being singletons. The receptors were gathered from a human donor with melanoma. The CDR3 runs from the conserved cysteine through the conserved F or W. The D gene is left open where the match is weak. Size values are once, few and many counts, or a class for expanded clones, and some rows have none.

j_gene | v_gene | d_gene | abundance | CDR3nt | CDR3aa
TRBJ1-3 | TRBV11-2 | . | . | TGTGCCAGCAGCTTTTCGGGGGGCCTAGGGAGCACCATATATTTT | CASSFSGGLGSTIYF
TRBJ1-6 | TRBV27 | . | . | TGTGCCAGCGGTGAATTGTCATCGTCGTATAATTCACCCCTCCACTTT | CASGELSSSYNSPLHF
TRBJ1-2 | TRBV30 | . | . | TGTGCCTGGAGTGGGCACGGGTACTATGGCTACACCTTC | CAWSGHGYYGYTF
TRBJ2-2 | TRBV30 | . | . | TGTGCCTGGAGTAAGGGACATAGATTCGGCACCGGGGAGCTGTTTTTT | CAWSKGHRFGTGELFF
TRBJ2-5 | TRBV6-1 | . | . | TGTGCCAGCAGTGAACACCGGGGGACCGGAGAGACCCAGTACTTC | CASSEHRGTGETQYF
TRBJ2-3 | TRBV5-1 | TRBD2 | . | TGCGCCAGCAGCCCCCCAGCGGGGGGAGATACGCAGTATTTT | CASSPPAGGDTQYF
TRBJ2-7 | TRBV7-3 | . | . | TGTGCCAGCAGCGCAGGGACGGGGAATTCCTACGAGCAGTACTTC | CASSAGTGNSYEQYF
TRBJ1-2 | TRBV5-6 | . | . | TGTGCCAGCATACGCCACGGAGCCTATGGCTACACCTTC | CASIRHGAYGYTF
TRBJ2-2 | TRBV4-2 | TRBD2 | . | TGTGCCAGCAGCCATCGACTAGCGGGGGGTCGTGGCACCGGGGAGCTGTTTTTT | CASSHRLAGGRGTGELFF
TRBJ1-6 | TRBV30 | . | . | TGTGCCTGGAGACTTGGGAAAGGAAATAATTCACCCCTCCACTTT | CAWRLGKGNNSPLHF
TRBJ2-3 | TRBV5-6 | . | . | TGTGCCAGCAGCCCCGGGCTTCAAACTCTTAGCACAGATACGCAGTATTTT | CASSPGLQTLSTDTQYF
TRBJ2-7 | TRBV9 | . | once | TGTGCCAGCAGCCAACAGGGGGGGCCCTACGAGCAGTACTTC | CASSQQGGPYEQYF
TRBJ1-1 | TRBV7-9 | TRBD1 | . | TGTGCCAGCAGCTTAGCGAAGGGGGCGATGACTGAAGCTTTCTTT | CASSLAKGAMTEAFF
TRBJ1-6 | TRBV2 | . | . | TGTGCCAGCAGGTATAACAGGTTCCCTAATTCACCCCTCCACTTT | CASRYNRFPNSPLHF
TRBJ1-6 | TRBV2 | . | . | TGTGCCAGCAGTGAATCGGAGGGGACGGTGGGGTCACCCCTCCACTTT | CASSESEGTVGSPLHF
TRBJ2-2 | TRBV9 | . | . | TGTGCCAGCAGCCCGACGGTAAGGTACACCGGGGAGCTGTTTTTT | CASSPTVRYTGELFF
TRBJ1-2 | TRBV6-5 | TRBD1 | . | TGTGCCAGCAGGAAGACAGGGGCCCGGGGCTACACCTTC | CASRKTGARGYTF